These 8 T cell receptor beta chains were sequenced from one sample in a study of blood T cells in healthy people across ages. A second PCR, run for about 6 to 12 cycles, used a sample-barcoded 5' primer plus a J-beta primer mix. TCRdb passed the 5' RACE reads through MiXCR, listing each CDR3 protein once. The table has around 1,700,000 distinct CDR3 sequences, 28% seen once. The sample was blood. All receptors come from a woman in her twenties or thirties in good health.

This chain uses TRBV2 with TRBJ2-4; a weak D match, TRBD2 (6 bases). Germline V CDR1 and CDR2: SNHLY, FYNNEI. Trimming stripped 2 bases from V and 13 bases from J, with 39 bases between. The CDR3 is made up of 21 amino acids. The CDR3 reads CASSETPDGTLGGSAYNEQYF. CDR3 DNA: TGTGCCAGCAGTGAAACCCCGGACGGAACCCTTGGGGGGAGCGCCTACAATGAGCAGTACTTC.

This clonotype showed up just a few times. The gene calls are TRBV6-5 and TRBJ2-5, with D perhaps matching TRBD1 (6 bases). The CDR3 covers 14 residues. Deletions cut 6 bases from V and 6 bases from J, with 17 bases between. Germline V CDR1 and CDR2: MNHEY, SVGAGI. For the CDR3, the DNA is TGTGCCAGCAGCCTCTCCACAGGGAGCCAGACCCAGTACTTC. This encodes CASSLSTGSQTQYF.

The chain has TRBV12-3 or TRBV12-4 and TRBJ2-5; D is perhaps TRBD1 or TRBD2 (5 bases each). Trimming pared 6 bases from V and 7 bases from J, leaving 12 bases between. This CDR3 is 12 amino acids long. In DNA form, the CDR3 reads TGTGCCAGCAGACGGGACGGCCCGACCCAGTACTTC. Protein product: CASRRDGPTQYF.

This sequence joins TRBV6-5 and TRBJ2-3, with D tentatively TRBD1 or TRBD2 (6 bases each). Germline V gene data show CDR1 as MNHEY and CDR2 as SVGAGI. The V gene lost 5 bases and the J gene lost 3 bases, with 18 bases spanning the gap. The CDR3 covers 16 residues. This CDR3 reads CASSRGGLERTDTQYF. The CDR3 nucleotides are TGTGCCAGCAGTCGAGGGGGGCTCGAACGAACAGATACGCAGTATTTT.

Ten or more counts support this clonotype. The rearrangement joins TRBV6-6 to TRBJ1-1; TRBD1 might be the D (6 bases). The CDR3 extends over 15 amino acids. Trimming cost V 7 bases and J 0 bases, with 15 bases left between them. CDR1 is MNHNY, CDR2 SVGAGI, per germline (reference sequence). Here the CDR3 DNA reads TGTGCCAGCACTAAACAGGGATCTATGAACACTGAAGCTTTCTTT. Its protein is CASTKQGSMNTEAFF.

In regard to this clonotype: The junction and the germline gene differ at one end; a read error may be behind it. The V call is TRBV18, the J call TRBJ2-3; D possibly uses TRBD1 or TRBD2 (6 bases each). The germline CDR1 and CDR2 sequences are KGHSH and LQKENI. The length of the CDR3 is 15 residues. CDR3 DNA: TGTGCCAGCTCACCGCAGGCGGGGAGGACAGATGCGCAGTATTTT. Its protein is CASSPQAGRTDAQYF.

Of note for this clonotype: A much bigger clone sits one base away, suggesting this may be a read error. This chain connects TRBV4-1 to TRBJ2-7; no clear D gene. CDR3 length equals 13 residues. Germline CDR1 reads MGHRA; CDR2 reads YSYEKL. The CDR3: CASGQDDTYEQYF. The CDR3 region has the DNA TGCGCCAGCGGCCAAGATGACACCTACGAGCAGTACTTC.

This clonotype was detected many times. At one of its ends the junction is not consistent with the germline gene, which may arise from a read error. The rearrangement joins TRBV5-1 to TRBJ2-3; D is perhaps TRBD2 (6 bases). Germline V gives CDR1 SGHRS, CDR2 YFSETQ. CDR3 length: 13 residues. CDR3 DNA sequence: TGTGCCAGCAGCTTAGCGGTCTCAGATACGCAGTATTTT. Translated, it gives CASSLAVSDTQYF.